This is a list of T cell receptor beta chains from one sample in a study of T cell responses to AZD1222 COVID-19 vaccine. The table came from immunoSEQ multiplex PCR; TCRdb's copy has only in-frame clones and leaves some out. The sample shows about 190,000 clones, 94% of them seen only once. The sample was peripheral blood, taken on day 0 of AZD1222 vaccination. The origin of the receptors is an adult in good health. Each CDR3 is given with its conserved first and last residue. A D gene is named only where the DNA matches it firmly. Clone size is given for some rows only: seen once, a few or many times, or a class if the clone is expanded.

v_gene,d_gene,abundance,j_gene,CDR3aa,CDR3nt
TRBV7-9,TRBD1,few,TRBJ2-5,CASSSTTGEETQYF,TGTGCCAGCAGCTCCACGACAGGGGAAGAGACCCAGTACTTC
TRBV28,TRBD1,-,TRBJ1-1,CASSDGTGREAFF,TGTGCCAGCAGTGATGGGACAGGGCGCGAAGCTTTCTTT
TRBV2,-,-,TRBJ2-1,CASSEEVPRGLYNEQFF,TGTGCCAGCAGTGAAGAAGTTCCCAGGGGTTTATACAATGAGCAGTTCTTC
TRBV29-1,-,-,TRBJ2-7,CSVSLGTYEQYF,TGCAGCGTCTCCCTTGGGACCTACGAGCAGTACTTC
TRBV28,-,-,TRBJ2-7,CASSSAPTRGTYEQYF,TGTGCCAGCAGTTCTGCCCCAACAAGGGGAACCTACGAGCAGTACTTC
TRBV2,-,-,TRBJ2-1,CASSSEYNEQFF,TGTGCCAGCAGTTCAGAATACAATGAGCAGTTCTTC
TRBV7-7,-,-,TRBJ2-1,CASSRGPSSSYNEQFF,TGTGCTAGCAGCCGCGGACCCAGCAGCTCCTACAATGAGCAGTTCTTC
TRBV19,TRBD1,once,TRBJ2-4,CASRSSVTGGYLAKNIQYF,TGTGCCAGTAGATCTAGCGTGACAGGGGGATACCTAGCCAAAAACATTCAGTACTTC
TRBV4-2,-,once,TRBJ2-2,CASSLVGSPSEGELFF,TGTGCCAGCAGCCTAGTCGGTAGCCCCAGCGAGGGGGAGCTGTTTTTT
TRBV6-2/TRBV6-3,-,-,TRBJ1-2,CASSRTNYGYTF,TGTGCCAGCAGCCGAACTAACTATGGCTACACCTTC
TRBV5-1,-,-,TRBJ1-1,CASSAQQGLNTEAFF,TGCGCCAGCAGCGCCCAACAGGGACTTAACACTGAAGCTTTCTTT
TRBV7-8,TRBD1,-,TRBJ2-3,CASSFPGGRGNHTQYF,TGTGCCAGCAGCTTCCCAGGGGGTCGGGGAAATCATACGCAGTATTTT
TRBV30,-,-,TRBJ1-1,CAWIGLNTEAFF,TGTGCCTGGATAGGCCTGAACACTGAAGCTTTCTTT
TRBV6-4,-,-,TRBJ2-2,CASSDSSLTGELFF,TGTGCCAGCAGTGACTCGAGTCTCACCGGGGAGCTGTTTTTT
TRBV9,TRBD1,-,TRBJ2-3,CASSGSGTGGLDTQYF,TGTGCCAGCAGCGGATCCGGGACAGGGGGTTTAGATACGCAGTATTTT
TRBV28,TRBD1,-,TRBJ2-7,CASSLMGQEIPYEQYF,TGTGCCAGCAGTTTAATGGGACAGGAGATTCCCTACGAGCAGTACTTC
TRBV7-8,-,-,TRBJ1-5,CASSLKYGQPQHF,TGTGCCAGCAGCTTAAAATATGGACAGCCCCAGCATTTT
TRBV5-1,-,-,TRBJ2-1,CASSRLGQPNEQFF,TGCGCCAGCAGCCGGCTAGGACAGCCCAATGAGCAGTTCTTC
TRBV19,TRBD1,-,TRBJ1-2,CASSTGQGSNYGYTF,TGTGCCAGTAGTACGGGACAGGGGTCTAACTATGGCTACACCTTC
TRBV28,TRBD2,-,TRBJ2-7,CASSLWASGTYEQYF,TGTGCCAGCAGTTTATGGGCTAGCGGGACCTACGAGCAGTACTTC
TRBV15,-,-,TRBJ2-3,CATSSAGQKSDTQYF,TGTGCCACCAGCAGCGCAGGACAAAAGTCAGATACGCAGTATTTT
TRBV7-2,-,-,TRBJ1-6,CASSLDSWAPLHF,TGTGCCAGCAGCCTAGATTCGTGGGCACCCCTCCACTTT
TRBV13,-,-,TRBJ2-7,CASSFRSAGEQYF,TGTGCCAGCAGCTTTAGGTCTGCGGGCGAGCAGTACTTC
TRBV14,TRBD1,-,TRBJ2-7,CASRAGGTVEQYF,TGTGCCAGCAGGGCAGGGGGTACGGTCGAGCAGTACTTC
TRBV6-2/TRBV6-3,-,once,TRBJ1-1,CASSYSRQSNTEAFF,TGTGCCAGCAGTTACTCGAGACAGTCGAACACTGAAGCTTTCTTT
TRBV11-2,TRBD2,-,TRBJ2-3,CASSPGTSGSTDTQYF,TGTGCCAGCAGCCCCGGGACTAGCGGTTCCACAGATACGCAGTATTTT
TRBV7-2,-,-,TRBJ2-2,CASSSRKSNTGELFF,TGTGCCAGCAGCTCCAGAAAATCGAACACCGGGGAGCTGTTTTTT
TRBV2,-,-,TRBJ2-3,CASTVFSPDTQYF,TGTGCCAGCACTGTGTTCTCCCCAGATACGCAGTATTTT
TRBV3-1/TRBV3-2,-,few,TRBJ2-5,CASSLLYQQETQYF,TGTGCCAGCAGCCTACTATACCAGCAAGAGACCCAGTACTTC
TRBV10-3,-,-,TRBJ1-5,CAISEGQKAQPQHF,TGTGCCATCAGTGAAGGGCAGAAAGCTCAGCCCCAGCATTTT
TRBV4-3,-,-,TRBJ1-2,CASSQDWGGDYGYTF,TGCGCCAGCAGCCAAGATTGGGGGGGAGACTATGGCTACACCTTC
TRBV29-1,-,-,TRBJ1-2,CSVAGGGNYGYTF,TGCAGCGTTGCTGGGGGAGGCAACTATGGCTACACCTTC
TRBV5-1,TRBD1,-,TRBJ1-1,CASSLPSSGTGGTEAFF,TGCGCCAGCAGCTTGCCCAGCTCCGGGACAGGGGGCACTGAAGCTTTCTTT
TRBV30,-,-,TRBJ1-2,CAWSPLYGYTF,TGTGCCTGGAGTCCCTTGTATGGCTACACCTTC
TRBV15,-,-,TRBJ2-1,CATRIGLPSYNEQFF,TGTGCCACCAGAATAGGACTACCCTCCTACAATGAGCAGTTCTTC